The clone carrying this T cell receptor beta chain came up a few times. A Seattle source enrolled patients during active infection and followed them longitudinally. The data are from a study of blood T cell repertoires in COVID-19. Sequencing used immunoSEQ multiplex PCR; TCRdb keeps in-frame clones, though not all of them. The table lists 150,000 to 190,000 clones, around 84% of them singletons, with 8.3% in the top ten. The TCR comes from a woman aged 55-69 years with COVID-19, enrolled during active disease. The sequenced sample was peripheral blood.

The CDR3 loop is CASSAGFQDYGYTF. CDR3 in DNA: TGCGCCAGCAGCGCAGGGTTTCAGGACTATGGCTACACCTTC. V and J are TRBV5-1 and TRBJ1-2; D perhaps matches TRBD1 (5 bases). Germline V lookup: CDR1 SGHRS, CDR2 YFSETQ. Trimming left V 4 bases short and J 3 bases short, with 13 bases between. The CDR3 runs to 14 residues. Combining the CDR3 with reference TRBV5-1 and TRBJ1-2 gives the whole variable domain KAGVTQTPRYLIKTRGQQVTLSCSPISGHRSVSWYQQTPGQGLQFLFEYFSETQRNKGNFPGRFSGRQFSNSRSEMNVSTLELGDSALYLCASSAGFQDYGYTFGSGTRLTVV.